This T cell receptor beta chain was profiled in a study of shared clonotypes between healthy human individuals (dated by TCRdb to the early 2020s). With respect to the entire study: A couple of women and a few men aged 18 to 49 years were included in the cohort. Per donor, three plates each were used for CD4 naive and CD4 memory, two for CD8 naive, and one for CD8 memory. To estimate repertoire size and how much clonotypes are shared between individuals, the study performed deep sequencing of blood TCR repertoires from roughly five healthy adults. Different laboratories and diverse techniques were used to prepare libraries and sequence TCR repertoires, to increase sequencing depth and limit assay-specific biases. Leukapheresis yielded between about 0.94 and 10 billion PBMCs per donor.

Trimming removed 5 bases from V and 7 bases from J, leaving 18 bases between the germline ends. The CDR3 runs 15 amino acids, cysteine and phenylalanine included. The CDR3 DNA has 45 bases and is translated from base 1. Taken from the germline V gene (reference sequence), the CDR1 and CDR2 loops are SEHNR and FQNEAQ. TCR CDR3 regions were amplified from genomic DNA by multiplex PCR using the deep immunoSEQ assay. Genomic DNA extracted from each cell subset was distributed evenly over all wells of several immunoSEQ 96-well plates, and each plate served as one replicate. For sorted subsets, 200 to 250 ng genomic DNA, equal to 30,000 to 35,000 T cell genomes, was loaded into each replicate PCR. Purified libraries were measured with a Qubit 3.0 fluorometer, size-checked on a Bioanalyzer 2100, and measured again with the KAPA Library Quantification kit. A separate single-read 150-cycle Illumina NextSeq 550 flow cell was used to sequence each immunoSEQ 96-well plate. Turning to the authors' computational methods: Because the immunoSEQ output held only junctional sequences and lacked quality scores, the filtering could not match the filtering applied to full-length reads. To assign V/J genes and CDR3, sequences were annotated against IMGT germline references using PyIR, a Python wrapper for IgBLAST v1.9. Reads were filtered out if the reads had weak V/J assignments (E-value above 1e-6), no CDR3, stop codons, out-of-frame junctions, or ambiguous translated residues. A V3J clonotype was defined by an identical inferred V gene, J gene, and CDR3 amino acid sequence. The percentage overlap between two repertoires was calculated by dividing the number of shared unique clonotypes by the size of the smaller repertoire. RTK rarefaction, the Chao1 estimator, and Recon v2.1 estimates of unobserved clonotypes were used to assess repertoire richness. Generation probabilities were computed with OLGA for all TCRbeta clonotypes obtained by the gDNA method from four donors. Here the immuneACCESS table is served through TCRdb, limited to in-frame sequences with V and J called. Missing clones are a known gap in these copies; in checked studies unresolved V genes cover under half, and the rest lacks a known reason. V, J and clone size were drawn from that table, and D and trimming were deduced from the DNA. For this sample there are about 2 million clones; roughly 95% appear just once. The ten largest clones add up to around 1% of the sample.

Overall study outcomes, separate from this receptor: Because the study included only a small number of donors, the genetic and exposure-history diversity represented was limited. Larger estimated clonotype richness was generally found for naive subsets than for memory subsets. Compared with non-shared clonotypes, the clonotypes found in all four sorted-subset donors had higher generation probabilities. Rarefaction of sorted-subset datasets indicated incomplete sequencing despite the large sequencing depth. Pairwise subsampling indicated that sequencing depth was expected to affect the degree of clonotype sharing among donors. Sharing across a handful of donors was observed for around 5% of naive CD4, over 3% of naive CD8, 2% to 2.5% of memory CD4, and around 0.42% of memory CD8 clonotypes. Sampling was restricted to blood, and TCR repertoires in tissues likely differ from the TCR repertoires found in blood.

On this clone: Which antigen it targets is not known. Within one base of it there is no much larger clone, and no base qualities were kept.

CD8 naive samples were obtained by positive selection for CCR7 among CD45RO-negative cells, yielding a CD45RA+CCR7+ population from which TemRA cells were excluded. The donors were healthy, HIV-negative adults with no recently reported acute infections or vaccinations. Every donor was a Caucasian adult living in Nashville, Tennessee, USA. Blood was collected by leukapheresis, and PBMCs were isolated by Ficoll-Histopaque density gradient centrifugation and then cryopreserved in liquid nitrogen vapor phase. Analytical flow cytometry was used to check the purity and quantity of every magnetically sorted T cell population. Each sorted fraction had its genomic DNA isolated and then quantified by UV absorbance on a Nanodrop 2000c.

The chain joins TRBV7-9 to TRBJ2-1; the best D guess is TRBD1, with 6 bases matching. The receptor was isolated from a man between 18 and 35 years old in good health. The sequenced sample was naive CD8+ T cells sorted from blood. The sample's cell subset or site, from its label and the paper: CD45RA+CCR7+. The DNA reads as follows: TGTGCCAGCAGCCCACGAGGGGGAATTCGTAATGAGCAGTTCTTC. Translated, this is CASSPRGGIRNEQFF.